A selection of T cell receptor beta chains follows, all from one sample in a study of blood T cell repertoires in COVID-19. TCRdb's table, derived via immunoSEQ multiplex PCR, lists solely in-frame clones and lacks some. This table has about 190,000 clones, more than 70% appearing once. Sequencing used PBMCs or T cells enriched from blood (not recorded which). These receptors were taken from a man aged 40-49 years with acute COVID-19. The CDR3 runs from the conserved cysteine through the conserved F or W. A D gene is named only where the DNA matches it firmly. Rows may omit the clone size; those that give it use once, few, many or a size class.

clone_size: -
d_call: -
v_call: TRBV5-8
j_call: TRBJ2-5
cdr3_nt: TGTGCCAGCAGCCCCGTAGAGACCCAGTACTTC
cdr3_aa: CASSPVETQYF

clone_size: -
d_call: -
v_call: TRBV25-1
j_call: TRBJ2-3
cdr3_nt: TGTGCCAGCAGTGAATTAAATACGCAGTATTTT
cdr3_aa: CASSELNTQYF

clone_size: -
d_call: -
v_call: TRBV4-1
j_call: TRBJ1-2
cdr3_nt: TGCGCCAGCAGCCAATTGTCACATTATGGCTACACCTTC
cdr3_aa: CASSQLSHYGYTF

clone_size: -
d_call: TRBD2
v_call: TRBV19
j_call: TRBJ2-3
cdr3_nt: TGTGCCAGTAGAAGGGACTACTCCACAGATACGCAGTATTTT
cdr3_aa: CASRRDYSTDTQYF

clone_size: few
d_call: -
v_call: TRBV3-1/TRBV3-2
j_call: TRBJ1-2
cdr3_nt: TGTGCCAGCAGCCAAGTGAAAGGGGGATATGGCTACACCTTC
cdr3_aa: CASSQVKGGYGYTF

clone_size: -
d_call: -
v_call: TRBV20-1
j_call: TRBJ1-1
cdr3_nt: TGCAGTGCTAGACGACAGGCTGAAGCTTTCTTT
cdr3_aa: CSARRQAEAFF

clone_size: once
d_call: TRBD2
v_call: TRBV30
j_call: TRBJ2-7
cdr3_nt: TGTGCCTGGAGAGCTGCGGGAGGGTCCCCCGAGCAGTACTTC
cdr3_aa: CAWRAAGGSPEQYF

clone_size: -
d_call: -
v_call: TRBV27
j_call: TRBJ2-7
cdr3_nt: TGTGCCAGCAGTTTAACTGTCTCCTACGAGCAGTACTTC
cdr3_aa: CASSLTVSYEQYF

clone_size: -
d_call: -
v_call: TRBV27
j_call: TRBJ1-5
cdr3_nt: TGTGCCAGCAGTTTTTGGGGCGACGATCAGCCCCAGCATTTT
cdr3_aa: CASSFWGDDQPQHF

clone_size: -
d_call: -
v_call: TRBV15
j_call: TRBJ1-6
cdr3_nt: TGTGCCACCAGATTTTTACCGGACAGACATAATTCACCCCTCCACTTT
cdr3_aa: CATRFLPDRHNSPLHF

clone_size: -
d_call: -
v_call: TRBV6-5
j_call: TRBJ1-5
cdr3_nt: TGTGCCAGCAGTCAGGGTTTCAATCAGCCCCAGCATTTT
cdr3_aa: CASSQGFNQPQHF

clone_size: -
d_call: TRBD1
v_call: TRBV6-6
j_call: TRBJ1-1
cdr3_nt: TGTGCCAGCAGTCGCGTCCTCGGGACAGGGTGGAACACTGAAGCTTTCTTT
cdr3_aa: CASSRVLGTGWNTEAFF

clone_size: -
d_call: -
v_call: TRBV11-2
j_call: TRBJ1-3
cdr3_nt: TGTGCCAGCAGCCGGGGGGGGCCTCGAAACACCATATATTTT
cdr3_aa: CASSRGGPRNTIYF

clone_size: -
d_call: -
v_call: TRBV7-6
j_call: TRBJ2-2
cdr3_nt: TGTGCCAGCAGCCCCGCCACCGGGAACACCGGGGAGCTGTTTTTT
cdr3_aa: CASSPATGNTGELFF

clone_size: -
d_call: -
v_call: TRBV19
j_call: TRBJ2-1
cdr3_nt: TGTGCCAGTAGTCCTCGGGGGGCCGGTGAGCAGTTCTTC
cdr3_aa: CASSPRGAGEQFF

clone_size: -
d_call: TRBD2
v_call: TRBV7-8
j_call: TRBJ2-1
cdr3_nt: TGTGCCAGCAGCCTCGCCGGACTAGCGGCATACAATGAGCAGTTCTTC
cdr3_aa: CASSLAGLAAYNEQFF

clone_size: -
d_call: TRBD2
v_call: TRBV19
j_call: TRBJ2-1
cdr3_nt: TGTGCCAGTAGTACTAGCGGGTACAATGAGCAGTTCTTC
cdr3_aa: CASSTSGYNEQFF

clone_size: -
d_call: TRBD2
v_call: TRBV11-3
j_call: TRBJ2-1
cdr3_nt: TGTGCCAGCAGCTACGAAGCGGGAGAGGGCGGTGAGCAGTTCTTC
cdr3_aa: CASSYEAGEGGEQFF

clone_size: -
d_call: -
v_call: TRBV5-4
j_call: TRBJ2-3
cdr3_nt: TGTGCCAGCAGCCCTCCGGGCTCCGGGGGAGATACGCAGTATTTT
cdr3_aa: CASSPPGSGGDTQYF

clone_size: -
d_call: -
v_call: TRBV13
j_call: TRBJ1-6
cdr3_nt: TGTGCCAGCAGCTCGACAGAAACCAGAAATTCACCCCTCCACTTT
cdr3_aa: CASSSTETRNSPLHF

clone_size: -
d_call: -
v_call: TRBV18
j_call: TRBJ1-3
cdr3_nt: TGTGCCAGCTCACCGCGGACTAATCCTGGAAACACCATATATTTT
cdr3_aa: CASSPRTNPGNTIYF

clone_size: -
d_call: TRBD1
v_call: TRBV28
j_call: TRBJ1-5
cdr3_nt: TGTGCCAGCAGTCCCTACGGGACAGGTCAATTAAATCAGCCCCAGCATTTT
cdr3_aa: CASSPYGTGQLNQPQHF

clone_size: -
d_call: TRBD2
v_call: TRBV27
j_call: TRBJ2-1
cdr3_nt: TGTGCCAGCAGTCTTGCGGGAGGCCTGAAAGAGAGTAATGAGCAGTTCTTC
cdr3_aa: CASSLAGGLKESNEQFF

clone_size: -
d_call: TRBD2
v_call: TRBV7-3
j_call: TRBJ2-1
cdr3_nt: TGTGCCAGCAGCTCGGGGACTAGCGGTGACAATGAGCAGTTCTTC
cdr3_aa: CASSSGTSGDNEQFF

clone_size: -
d_call: -
v_call: TRBV27
j_call: TRBJ2-7
cdr3_nt: TGTGCCAGCAGTTTAGGGGGCTCCGAGCAGTACTTC
cdr3_aa: CASSLGGSEQYF

clone_size: -
d_call: -
v_call: TRBV7-8
j_call: TRBJ1-5
cdr3_nt: TGTGCCAGCAGCCGATATAGCAATCAGCCCCAGCATTTT
cdr3_aa: CASSRYSNQPQHF

clone_size: -
d_call: TRBD2
v_call: TRBV10-2
j_call: TRBJ2-5
cdr3_nt: TGCGCCAGCAGTGAAGCGGGGGTCTCGGAGACCCAGTACTTC
cdr3_aa: CASSEAGVSETQYF

clone_size: once
d_call: -
v_call: TRBV7-9
j_call: TRBJ2-1
cdr3_nt: TGTGCCAGCAGCTTAGAGGAGCGGGCTGAGCAGTTCTTC
cdr3_aa: CASSLEERAEQFF

clone_size: -
d_call: -
v_call: TRBV3-1/TRBV3-2
j_call: TRBJ1-3
cdr3_nt: TGTGCCAGCAGCCAAGTTACGGGGTACACCGGAAACACCATATATTTT
cdr3_aa: CASSQVTGYTGNTIYF

clone_size: few
d_call: -
v_call: TRBV7-9
j_call: TRBJ1-1
cdr3_nt: TGTGCCAGCAGCCATAGTACCGGGGGAGACGAAGCTTTCTTT
cdr3_aa: CASSHSTGGDEAFF

clone_size: -
d_call: TRBD1
v_call: TRBV28
j_call: TRBJ2-7
cdr3_nt: TGTGCCATCCATGGACCGGGACAGGGGGTCGATGAGTACTTC
cdr3_aa: CAIHGPGQGVDEYF

clone_size: -
d_call: TRBD2
v_call: TRBV27
j_call: TRBJ2-2
cdr3_nt: TGTGCCAGCAAGAAAGGACTAGACACCGGGGAGCTGTTTTTT
cdr3_aa: CASKKGLDTGELFF

clone_size: once
d_call: TRBD1
v_call: TRBV7-3
j_call: TRBJ2-7
cdr3_nt: TGTGCCAGCACTCCAGGGGGCGCCCTTACCTACGAGCAGTACTTC
cdr3_aa: CASTPGGALTYEQYF

clone_size: -
d_call: -
v_call: TRBV29-1
j_call: TRBJ1-1
cdr3_nt: TGCAGCGTTGTAAGTGTGCGTGAAGCTTTCTTT
cdr3_aa: CSVVSVREAFF

clone_size: -
d_call: -
v_call: TRBV10-3
j_call: TRBJ2-2
cdr3_nt: TGTGCCATCAGTCAGTCCAGGGGGAACACCGGGGAGCTGTTTTTT
cdr3_aa: CAISQSRGNTGELFF

clone_size: -
d_call: -
v_call: TRBV29-1
j_call: TRBJ2-3
cdr3_nt: TGCAGCGTTGTTTGGGGAGGAGGATACACGCAGTATTTT
cdr3_aa: CSVVWGGGYTQYF

clone_size: -
d_call: TRBD2
v_call: TRBV18
j_call: TRBJ2-7
cdr3_nt: TGTGCCAGCTCACCACCTAGCGGGAGAAACGAGCAGTACTTC
cdr3_aa: CASSPPSGRNEQYF

clone_size: -
d_call: TRBD1
v_call: TRBV28
j_call: TRBJ2-3
cdr3_nt: TGTGCCAGCAGCTCCGGGACAGGGACAGATACGCAGTATTTT
cdr3_aa: CASSSGTGTDTQYF

clone_size: once
d_call: -
v_call: TRBV7-9
j_call: TRBJ2-5
cdr3_nt: TGTGCCAGCAGGGGTCTTAGCGGCCTACGGTACCAAGAGACCCAGTACTTC
cdr3_aa: CASRGLSGLRYQETQYF

clone_size: -
d_call: -
v_call: TRBV7-3
j_call: TRBJ2-1
cdr3_nt: TGTGCCAGCAGCCCTTTAGGGGTTAATGAGCAGTTCTTC
cdr3_aa: CASSPLGVNEQFF

clone_size: -
d_call: TRBD1
v_call: TRBV20-1
j_call: TRBJ1-1
cdr3_nt: TGCAGTGCTAGTGAGGGGGCAGGCACTGAAGCTTTCTTT
cdr3_aa: CSASEGAGTEAFF

clone_size: -
d_call: -
v_call: TRBV28
j_call: TRBJ1-2
cdr3_nt: TGTGCCAGCAGCACTCCATTGGACTTCGGCTACACCTTC
cdr3_aa: CASSTPLDFGYTF

clone_size: -
d_call: TRBD1
v_call: TRBV2
j_call: TRBJ1-5
cdr3_nt: TGTGCCAGCAGCTCCGGACAGGGAGCAGGCAATCAGCCCCAGCATTTT
cdr3_aa: CASSSGQGAGNQPQHF

clone_size: -
d_call: -
v_call: TRBV6-6
j_call: TRBJ2-2
cdr3_nt: TGTGCCAGCCGACTAACGGGAGTCACCGGGGAGCTGTTTTTT
cdr3_aa: CASRLTGVTGELFF

clone_size: -
d_call: -
v_call: TRBV28
j_call: TRBJ2-7
cdr3_nt: TGTGCCAGCAGTTTAAGGAGGAGCTCCTACGAGCAGTACTTC
cdr3_aa: CASSLRRSSYEQYF

clone_size: -
d_call: TRBD1
v_call: TRBV27
j_call: TRBJ1-2
cdr3_nt: TGTGCCAGCAGTTTGACAGGGAACTATGGCTACACCTTC
cdr3_aa: CASSLTGNYGYTF

clone_size: -
d_call: -
v_call: TRBV6-5
j_call: TRBJ1-2
cdr3_nt: TGTGCCAGCGTCGGGGGGTTTTACGGCTACACCTTC
cdr3_aa: CASVGGFYGYTF

clone_size: -
d_call: -
v_call: TRBV2
j_call: TRBJ2-5
cdr3_nt: TGTGCCAGCTCCGCCGGGGAGATTTTTCAAGAGACCCAGTACTTC
cdr3_aa: CASSAGEIFQETQYF

clone_size: -
d_call: TRBD1
v_call: TRBV5-1
j_call: TRBJ2-7
cdr3_nt: TGCGCCAGCAGCGTGACAGGGGGCGCCCCCCGCGTCGAGCAGTACTTC
cdr3_aa: CASSVTGGAPRVEQYF

clone_size: -
d_call: TRBD2
v_call: TRBV9
j_call: TRBJ2-1
cdr3_nt: TGTGCCAGCAGCTCCCGTCGGGCGGGAGGGGGGTATGAGCAGTTCTTC
cdr3_aa: CASSSRRAGGGYEQFF

clone_size: few
d_call: -
v_call: TRBV4-1
j_call: TRBJ2-2
cdr3_nt: TGCGCCAGCAGCCATCCGGGACTCACAAGCGGGGAGCTGTTTTTT
cdr3_aa: CASSHPGLTSGELFF

clone_size: -
d_call: -
v_call: TRBV5-4
j_call: TRBJ2-5
cdr3_nt: TGTGCCAGCAGCATATACAGGGTCCCGGCCCAGTACTTC
cdr3_aa: CASSIYRVPAQYF

clone_size: -
d_call: -
v_call: TRBV11-2
j_call: TRBJ2-7
cdr3_nt: TGTGCCAGCAGCCTGGAGTGGATTTCCTACGAGCAGTACTTC
cdr3_aa: CASSLEWISYEQYF

clone_size: -
d_call: -
v_call: TRBV27
j_call: TRBJ2-7
cdr3_nt: TGTGCCAGCAGTTTATCCCCAGGGAATTACGAGCAGTACTTC
cdr3_aa: CASSLSPGNYEQYF

clone_size: -
d_call: TRBD2
v_call: TRBV24-1
j_call: TRBJ2-1
cdr3_nt: TGTGCCACCAGTGCCTCGGGGGCCCGGACTAGCGGGAACAATGAGCAGTTCTTC
cdr3_aa: CATSASGARTSGNNEQFF